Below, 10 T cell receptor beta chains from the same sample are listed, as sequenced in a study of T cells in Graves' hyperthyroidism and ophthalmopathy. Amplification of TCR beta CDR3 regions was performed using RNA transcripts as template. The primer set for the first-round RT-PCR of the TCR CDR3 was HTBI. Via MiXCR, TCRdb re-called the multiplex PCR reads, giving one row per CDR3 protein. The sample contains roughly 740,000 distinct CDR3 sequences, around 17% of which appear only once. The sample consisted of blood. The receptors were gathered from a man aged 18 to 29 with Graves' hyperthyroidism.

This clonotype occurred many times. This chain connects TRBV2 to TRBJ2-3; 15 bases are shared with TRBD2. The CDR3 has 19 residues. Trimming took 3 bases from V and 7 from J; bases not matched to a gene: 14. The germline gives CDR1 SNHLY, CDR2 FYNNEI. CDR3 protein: CASSDPHGLAGGRENTQYF. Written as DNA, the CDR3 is TGTGCCAGCAGTGACCCCCACGGACTAGCGGGAGGGCGGGAAAATACGCAGTATTTT.

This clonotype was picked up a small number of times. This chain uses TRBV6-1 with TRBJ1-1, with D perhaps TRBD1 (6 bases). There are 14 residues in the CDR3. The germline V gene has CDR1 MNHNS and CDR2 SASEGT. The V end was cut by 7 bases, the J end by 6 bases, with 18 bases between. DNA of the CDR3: TGTGCCAGCAACCGCAGGGGAGGGGTCGCTGAAGCTTTCTTT. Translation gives CASNRRGGVAEAFF.

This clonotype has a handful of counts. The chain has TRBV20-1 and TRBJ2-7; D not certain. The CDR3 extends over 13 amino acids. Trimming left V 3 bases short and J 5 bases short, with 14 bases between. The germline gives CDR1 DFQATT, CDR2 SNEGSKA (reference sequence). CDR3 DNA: TGCAGTGCTAGTAGTGGGCGGTTCCACGAGCAGTACTTC. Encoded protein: CSASSGRFHEQYF.

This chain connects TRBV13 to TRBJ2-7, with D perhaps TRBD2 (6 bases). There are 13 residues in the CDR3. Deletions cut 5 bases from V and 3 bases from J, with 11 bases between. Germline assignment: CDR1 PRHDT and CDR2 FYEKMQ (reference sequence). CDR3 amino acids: CASSARSGYEQYF. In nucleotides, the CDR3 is TGTGCCAGCAGCGCCCGTAGCGGCTACGAGCAGTACTTC.

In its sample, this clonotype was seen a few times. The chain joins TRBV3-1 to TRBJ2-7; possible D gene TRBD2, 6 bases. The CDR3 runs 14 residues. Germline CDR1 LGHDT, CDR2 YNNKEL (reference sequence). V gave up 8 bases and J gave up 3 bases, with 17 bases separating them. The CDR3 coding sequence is TGTGCCAGCGACCTAAGCCGGGGGAACTACGAGCAGTACTTC. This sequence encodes CASDLSRGNYEQYF.

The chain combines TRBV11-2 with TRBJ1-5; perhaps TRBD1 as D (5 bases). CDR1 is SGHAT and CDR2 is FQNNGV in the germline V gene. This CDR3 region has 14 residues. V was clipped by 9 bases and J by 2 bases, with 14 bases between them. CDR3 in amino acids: CASSIGAGNQPQHF. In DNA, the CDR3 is TGTGCCAGTAGTATCGGGGCCGGCAATCAGCCCCAGCATTTT.

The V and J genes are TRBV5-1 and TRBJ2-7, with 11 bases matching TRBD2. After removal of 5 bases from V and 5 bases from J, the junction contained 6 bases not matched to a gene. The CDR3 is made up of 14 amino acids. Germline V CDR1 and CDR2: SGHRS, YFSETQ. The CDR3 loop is CASRIAGGPDEQYF. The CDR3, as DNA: TGCGCCAGCAGGATAGCGGGAGGGCCCGACGAGCAGTACTTC.

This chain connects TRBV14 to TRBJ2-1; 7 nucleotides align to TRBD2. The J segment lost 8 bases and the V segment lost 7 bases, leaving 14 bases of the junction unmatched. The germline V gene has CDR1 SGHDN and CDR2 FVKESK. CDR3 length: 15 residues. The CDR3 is CASTEGRALRDEQFF. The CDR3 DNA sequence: TGTGCCAGCACCGAAGGGAGGGCCCTCCGTGATGAGCAGTTCTTC.

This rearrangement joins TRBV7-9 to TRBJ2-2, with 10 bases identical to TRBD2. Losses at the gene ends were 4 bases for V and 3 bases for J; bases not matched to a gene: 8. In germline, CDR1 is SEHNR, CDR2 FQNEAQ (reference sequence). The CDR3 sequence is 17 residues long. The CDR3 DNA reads TGTGCCAGCAGCTCGCCGGGACTAGCGTTCCACACCGGGGAGCTGTTTTTT. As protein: CASSSPGLAFHTGELFF. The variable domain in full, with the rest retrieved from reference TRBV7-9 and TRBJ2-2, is DTGVSQNPRHKITKRGQNVTFRCDPISEHNRLYWYRQTLGQGPEFLTYFQNEAQLEKSRLLSDRFSAERPKGSFSTLEIQRTEQGDSAMYLCASSSPGLAFHTGELFFGEGSRLTVL.

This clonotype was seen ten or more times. CDR3 DNA: TGTGCCAGCAGTTACTCAAAGGGCTATCAACAGTCGAAGACCTACGAGCAGTACTTC. This sequence encodes CASSYSKGYQQSKTYEQYF. V is TRBV6-2 or TRBV6-3 and J is TRBJ2-7, with no clear D. This CDR3 region has 19 residues. The germline V gene encodes CDR1 MNHEY and CDR2 SVGEGT. Trimming cost V 0 bases and J 2 bases, with 23 bases left between them.